What follows are 27 T cell receptor beta chains derived from one specimen sequenced in a study of metastatic and nonmetastatic thyroid tumors. From the PCR reads, TCRdb re-called clones with MiXCR. The sample has about 39,000 clones, approximately 20% seen once. Each patient came to thyroid surgery without any prior treatment (of any kind). The sequencing input was blood. All receptors derive from a female donor with papillary thyroid cancer or a benign thyroid nodule (not recorded which). Some clones in this sample may be carry-over from other donors' samples.

This clone showed up many times. A much larger clone sits a single nucleotide away, making a read error possible. This sequence joins TRBV20-1 and TRBJ2-7, with 9 nucleotides matching TRBD2. Germline-derived CDR1 and CDR2 are DFQATT and SNEGSKA (reference sequence). V trimming: 3 bases; J trimming: 1 base; junction bases outside the gene matches: 16. The CDR3 spans 18 residues. CDR3 sequence: CSARPFGLAMLLSYEQYF. CDR3 bases: TGCAGTGCTAGGCCCTTTGGACTAGCGATGCTCCTATCCTACGAGCAGTACTTC.

Many counts were recorded for this clone. The chain couples TRBV4-3 to TRBJ2-7, with TRBD1 matching 7 bases. The CDR3 is made up of 12 amino acids. Germline CDR1 LGHNA, CDR2 YSLEER. J was trimmed by 5 bases and V by 4 bases; bases with no gene match: 2. In nucleotides, the CDR3 is TGCGCCAGCAGCCCGGACAGGAACGAGCAGTACTTC. Translating gives CASSPDRNEQYF.

This clone was seen repeatedly, ten times or more. The V call is TRBV28, the J call TRBJ2-1, with D possibly called TRBD1 or TRBD2 (5 bases each). This CDR3 has 15 residues. CDR1 is MDHEN, CDR2 SYDVKM, per germline. V was cut by 2 bases and J by 16 bases, with 24 bases left in between. As DNA, the CDR3 is TGTGCCAGCAGTTTAAGGGACGTATGGCCTCCCCATACTTTCTTC. Protein product: CASSLRDVWPPHTFF. Based on the CDR3 plus reference TRBV28 and TRBJ2-1, the full variable domain is DVKVTQSSRYLVKRTGEKVFLECVQDMDHENMFWYRQDPGLGLRLIYFSYDVKMKEKGDIPEGYSVSREKKERFSLILESASTNQTSMYLCASSLRDVWPPHTFFGPGTRLTVL.

In its sample, this clone was seen a few times. A much larger clone is a single base away; this may be a read error. The V call is TRBV29-1, the J call TRBJ2-5; a weak D match, TRBD2 (5 bases). CDR1 and CDR2 (germline): SQVTM, ANQGSEA. The CDR3 sequence is 12 residues long. The V and J ends lost 5 bases and 5 bases respectively, with 12 bases between them. CDR3 DNA: TGCAGCGTTTGGCACGGAGGTGAGACCCAGTACTTC. It yields the protein CSVWHGGETQYF.

V gene TRBV5-1 combines with J gene TRBJ1-4; 10 nucleotides align to TRBD1. Trimming removed 3 bases from V and 8 bases from J; junction bases left unmatched: 4. CDR1 SGHRS and CDR2 YFSETQ come from the germline V gene. This CDR3 has 14 residues. CDR3: CASSSGQGVEKLFF. The CDR3 bases are TGCGCCAGCAGCTCTGGACAGGGGGTCGAAAAACTGTTTTTT.

Details on this clone: This may come from a read error, since a much larger clone is one base off. The chain links TRBV9 to TRBJ2-6; maybe TRBD2 (5 bases). CDR3 size: 15 residues. Germline CDR1 and CDR2: SGDLS and YYNGEE. DNA of the CDR3: TGTGCCAGCAGCGTAGGAGGGTCTGTGGCCAACGTCCTGACTTTC. Translated: CASSVGGSVANVLTF.

Points on this clone: The same CDR3 arises from other DNA sequences in this sample as well. The chain joins TRBV27 to TRBJ1-2, with D perhaps matching TRBD1 (6 bases). Germline CDR1 and CDR2: MNHEY and SMNVEV (reference sequence). The CDR3 is 17 amino acids. The germline V and J ends were trimmed by 8 bases and 3 bases, with 25 bases remaining between them. The CDR3, as DNA: TGTGCCAGCTCTCTCCGCCCGGGACACCCTGAGTACTATGGCTACACCTTC. It yields the protein CASSLRPGHPEYYGYTF.

In its sample, this clone was seen many times. The rearrangement joins TRBV9 to TRBJ2-2; D possibly corresponds to TRBD2 (7 bases). Germline CDR1 is SGDLS and CDR2 is YYNGEE. The CDR3 runs 15 residues. The V gene lost 0 bases and the J gene lost 3 bases, with 9 bases spanning the gap. CDR3 in amino acids: CASSVGGGHTGELFF. The CDR3, as DNA: TGTGCCAGCAGCGTAGGGGGGGGCCACACCGGGGAGCTGTTTTTT.

This clone was counted many times. The CDR3 sequence is CASSRTPVSYNEQFF. CDR3 coding DNA: TGTGCCAGCAGCCGTACCCCGGTTTCCTACAATGAGCAGTTCTTC. V gene TRBV11-1 combines with J gene TRBJ2-1; D unresolved. Germline values: CDR1 SGHAT, CDR2 FQDESV (reference sequence). Trimming shortened V by 5 bases and J by 1 base, and 12 bases separated the two germline ends. The CDR3 loop spans 15 amino acids.

This clone was seen at least ten times. The chain links TRBV28 to TRBJ1-3; weak D call: TRBD1 (5 bases). Germline CDR1 and CDR2: MDHEN and SYDVKM. The V gene lost 7 bases and the J gene lost 4 bases, with 20 bases spanning the gap. The CDR3 runs to 16 residues. The CDR3 loop reads CASKRTGPLTGNTIYF. The CDR3 DNA follows: TGTGCCAGCAAACGCACAGGTCCCTTGACGGGAAACACCATATATTTT.

Comments on this clone: A read error may account for a junction end that differs from germline. This chain connects TRBV4-3 to TRBJ2-1, with a weak D call TRBD2 (6 bases). CDR3 length: 13 amino acids. The germline CDR1 and CDR2 sequences are LGHNA and YSLEER. The CDR3 loop reads CASSHPNRRVQLF. In DNA form, the CDR3 reads TGCGCCAGCAGCCACCCAAACCGGAGGGTGCAGCTCTTC.

This clone occurred many times. The DNA of the CDR3 is TGTGCCAGCAGCCTTCGGACCACTATCTACAATGAGCAGTTCTTC. Its translation is CASSLRTTIYNEQFF. The genes are TRBV7-2 and TRBJ2-1; D remains unclear. V lost 5 bases to trimming and J lost 3 bases, with 14 bases between them. The CDR3 loop spans 15 amino acids. Germline CDR1 SGHTA, CDR2 FQGNSA.

Of note for this clone: A much larger clone sits a single nucleotide away, making a read error possible. V gene TRBV25-1 combines with J gene TRBJ1-4; no clear D. This CDR3 spans 16 amino acids. Trimming pared 4 bases from V and 3 bases from J, leaving 15 bases between. CDR1 and CDR2 (germline): MGHDK, SYGVNS. The CDR3 region has the DNA TGTGCCAGCAGTGGGAGGTGGCTTTTTTCTAATGAAAAACTGTTTTTT. As protein: CASSGRWLFSNEKLFF.

This clone was seen many times. The chain couples TRBV20-1 to TRBJ2-5, with 13 nucleotides matching TRBD2. V trimming: 1 base; J trimming: 5 bases; junction bases outside the gene matches: 10. Germline loops: CDR1 DFQATT, CDR2 SNEGSKA (reference sequence). The CDR3 has 17 amino acids. CDR3 residues: CSARAPGGLAGLETQYF. The DNA of the CDR3 is TGCAGTGCTAGAGCTCCCGGGGGACTAGCGGGACTTGAGACCCAGTACTTC.

The chain links TRBV30 to TRBJ1-1, with a tentative D call TRBD1 (6 bases). The ends were cut back, 1 base at V and 4 bases at J, with 25 bases in the middle. Germline V gene lookup returns CDR1 GTSNPN and CDR2 SVGIG (reference sequence). This CDR3 region has 18 residues. DNA for the CDR3: TGTGCCTGGAGTGCCCGATATCCCCGTGACAGGTCGTCCACTGAAGCTTTCTTT. Translated, it gives CAWSARYPRDRSSTEAFF.

This clone was seen only a few times. This same CDR3 is encoded by further DNA sequences in the sample. The rearrangement joins TRBV10-2 to TRBJ2-1, with 9 bases that match TRBD2. Germline V gives CDR1 WSHSY, CDR2 SAAADI. The CDR3 loop spans 12 amino acids. J gave up 10 bases and V 8 bases, and 6 bases lay outside the gene matches. The chain's CDR3 is CASGSGRYEQFF. The CDR3 bases are TGCGCCAGCGGAAGCGGGAGGTACGAGCAGTTCTTC.

The V and J genes are TRBV15 and TRBJ2-7; TRBD1 matches 7 bases. The CDR3 spans 15 residues. Germline-derived CDR1 and CDR2 are LNHNV and YYDKDF (reference sequence). V shed 0 bases, J shed 4 bases, and the junction held 6 bases outside the gene matches. This CDR3 is CATSRDLSGGYEQYF. CDR3 DNA: TGTGCCACCAGCAGAGATTTGTCAGGGGGTTACGAGCAGTACTTC.

This clone has at least ten counts. The chain has TRBV19 and TRBJ1-2; D unresolved. There are 15 residues in the CDR3. Germline CDR1 LNHDA, CDR2 SQIVND (reference sequence). V was clipped by 4 bases and J by 0 bases, with 12 bases between them. DNA of the CDR3: TGTGCCAGTAGTACGGACCGCGGGCCTAACTATGGCTACACCTTC. It codes for CASSTDRGPNYGYTF.

This clone ranks as medium-sized. The chain has TRBV6-5 and TRBJ2-1; the D call may be TRBD1 or TRBD2 (5 bases each). V was shortened by 3 bases and J by 6 bases, with 15 bases between the two germline ends. The length of the CDR3 is 15 residues. The V gene's germline CDR1 is MNHEY and CDR2 SVGAGI. This chain's CDR3 is CASSYRDLTRNEQFF. CDR3 DNA sequence: TGTGCCAGCAGTTATCGGGACCTAACTCGCAATGAGCAGTTCTTC.

This clone was picked up many times. The chain is built from TRBV18 and TRBJ2-1; TRBD2 matches 11 bases. Trimming removed 3 bases from V and 10 bases from J; junction bases left unmatched: 14. Germline lookup yields CDR1 KGHSH and CDR2 LQKENI. The CDR3 has 17 residues. CDR3 region: CASSPLKTSGVRGEQFF. Here the CDR3 DNA reads TGTGCCAGCTCACCCTTAAAGACTAGCGGGGTGAGGGGGGAGCAGTTCTTC.

This clone was recorded a few times. Because the CDR3 is missing its conserved closing phenylalanine or tryptophan, this is likely a read error. This chain uses TRBV6-5 with TRBJ1-5; D is unclear. The CDR3 is 14 amino acids. Germline assignment: CDR1 MNHEY and CDR2 SVGAGI. For the CDR3, the DNA is TGTGCCAGCAGTTACTCCGGGAGCAATCATCCCCAGCATTTG. Residues: CASSYSGSNHPQHL.

In regard to this clone: This sequence may be a read error, since a much larger clone differs from it by one base. The chain employs TRBV4-1 and TRBJ2-5, with a weak D call TRBD1 (5 bases). Trimming cost V 0 bases and J 4 bases, with 12 bases left between them. CDR1 is MGHRA and CDR2 is YSYEKL in the germline V gene. There are 15 residues in the CDR3. The CDR3 protein is CASSQEGQGIETQYF. The CDR3 coding sequence is TGCGCCAGCAGCCAAGAGGGCCAGGGAATAGAGACCCAGTACTTC.

A single count supports this clone. This chain links TRBV5-1 with TRBJ2-7; the D gene is possibly TRBD2 (5 bases). The CDR3 is 14 amino acids. Trimming cost V 0 bases and J 4 bases, with 11 bases left between them. CDR1 is SGHRS and CDR2 is YFSETQ in the germline V gene. Here the CDR3 DNA reads TGCGCCAGCAGCTTGGGGCTATCGGGGTACGAGCAGTACTTC. This sequence encodes CASSLGLSGYEQYF. Looking up the rest from reference TRBV5-1 and TRBJ2-7 gives the full variable domain: KAGVTQTPRYLIKTRGQQVTLSCSPISGHRSVSWYQQTPGQGLQFLFEYFSETQRNKGNFPGRFSGRQFSNSRSEMNVSTLELGDSALYLCASSLGLSGYEQYFGPGTRLTVT.

The genes are TRBV18 and TRBJ2-5, with TRBD1 matching over 7 bases. The CDR3 is made up of 14 amino acids. Germline V lookup: CDR1 KGHSH, CDR2 LQKENI. Trimming took 3 bases from V and 3 from J; bases not matched to a gene: 4. This CDR3 is CASSPRDREETQYF. The CDR3 DNA follows: TGTGCCAGCTCACCCCGGGACAGAGAAGAGACCCAGTACTTC.

This clone has a count of ten or more. This chain links TRBV19 with TRBJ1-5; unclear D gene. Trimming took off 2 bases at V and 1 base at J, with 3 bases between the two ends. The CDR3 length is 13 residues. Germline CDR1 is LNHDA and CDR2 is SQIVND (reference sequence). DNA of the CDR3: TGTGCCAGTAGTATACAGAGCAATCAGCCCCAGCATTTT. It is translated as CASSIQSNQPQHF.

This clone was found many times. The V and J genes are TRBV12-3 or TRBV12-4 and TRBJ2-2, with TRBD2 matching over 7 bases. CDR3 size: 12 residues. The V segment lost 7 bases and the J segment 6 bases; nucleotides outside the gene matches: 2. CDR3 nucleotide sequence: TGTGCCAGCAACCGGGGGGCCGGGGAGCTGTTTTTT. Amino acid sequence: CASNRGAGELFF.

With respect to this clone: A much bigger clone sits one base away, suggesting this may be a read error. This chain uses TRBV2 with TRBJ2-3; tentative D call: TRBD2 (5 bases). Trimming left V 4 bases short and J 6 bases short, with 8 bases between. Germline values: CDR1 SNHLY, CDR2 FYNNEI. The CDR3 covers 12 residues. The CDR3: CASSGGCDTQYF. CDR3 DNA sequence: TGTGCCAGCAGTGGAGGGTGTGATACGCAGTATTTT.